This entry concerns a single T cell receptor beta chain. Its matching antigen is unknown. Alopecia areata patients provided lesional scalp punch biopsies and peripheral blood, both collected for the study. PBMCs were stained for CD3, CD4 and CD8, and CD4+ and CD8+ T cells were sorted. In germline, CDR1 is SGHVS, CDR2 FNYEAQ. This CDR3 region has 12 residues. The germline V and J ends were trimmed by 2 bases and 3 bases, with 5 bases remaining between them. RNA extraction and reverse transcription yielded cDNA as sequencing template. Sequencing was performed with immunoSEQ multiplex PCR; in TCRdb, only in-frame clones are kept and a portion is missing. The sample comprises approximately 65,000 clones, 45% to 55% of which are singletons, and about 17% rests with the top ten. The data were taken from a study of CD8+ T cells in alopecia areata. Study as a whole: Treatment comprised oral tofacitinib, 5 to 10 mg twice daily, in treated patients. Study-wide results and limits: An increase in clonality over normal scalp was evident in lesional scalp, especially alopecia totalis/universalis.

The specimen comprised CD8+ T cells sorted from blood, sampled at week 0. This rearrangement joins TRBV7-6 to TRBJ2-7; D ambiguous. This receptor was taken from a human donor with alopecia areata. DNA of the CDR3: TGTGCCAGCAGCTTAATAGGCTACGAGCAGTACTTC. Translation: CASSLIGYEQYF.